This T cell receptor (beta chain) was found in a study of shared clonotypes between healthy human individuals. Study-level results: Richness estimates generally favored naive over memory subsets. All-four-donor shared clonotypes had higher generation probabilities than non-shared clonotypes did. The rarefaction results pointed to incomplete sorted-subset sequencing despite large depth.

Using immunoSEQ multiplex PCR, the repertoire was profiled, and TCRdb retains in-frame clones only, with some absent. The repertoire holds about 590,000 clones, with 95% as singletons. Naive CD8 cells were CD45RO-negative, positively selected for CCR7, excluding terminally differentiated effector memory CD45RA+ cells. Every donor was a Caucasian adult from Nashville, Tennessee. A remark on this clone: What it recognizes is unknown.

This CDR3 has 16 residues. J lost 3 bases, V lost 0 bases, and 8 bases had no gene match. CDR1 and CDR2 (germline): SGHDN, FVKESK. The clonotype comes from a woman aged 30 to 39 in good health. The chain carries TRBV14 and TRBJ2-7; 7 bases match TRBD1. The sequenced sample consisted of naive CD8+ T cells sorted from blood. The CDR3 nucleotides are TGTGCCAGCAGCCAAGAATATGGGACAGCCCACTACGAGCAGTACTTC. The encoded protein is CASSQEYGTAHYEQYF.